These T cell receptor beta chains were read from a single sample in a study of radiotherapy plus CTLA-4 blockade in lung cancer. Assay: immunoSEQ multiplex PCR; the TCRdb copy retains only in-frame clones and omits some. This sample has 80,000 or so clones, with about 80% found just once. Here the sequenced sample was peripheral blood, taken from a patient treated with radiotherapy plus ipilimumab. Receptor source: a human donor with non-small cell lung cancer who had stable disease on radiotherapy plus ipilimumab. CDR3s include the opening cysteine and the closing phenylalanine or tryptophan. The D gene is left open where the match is weak. Expanded clones are given a class, and other clones once, few, many or no size at all.

v_gene,d_gene,abundance,j_gene,len,CDR3aa,CDR3nt
TRBV7-2,TRBD2,NA,TRBJ2-3,15,CASSPGGGWGDTQYF,TGTGCCAGCAGCCCTGGGGGAGGGTGGGGAGATACGCAGTATTTT
TRBV19,NA,NA,TRBJ2-1,14,CASSPRGGGREQFF,TGTGCCAGTAGCCCTAGGGGGGGAGGGCGTGAGCAGTTCTTC
TRBV7-8,NA,NA,TRBJ2-3,11,CASSSPDTQYF,TGTGCCAGCAGCTCCCCAGATACGCAGTATTTT
TRBV28,NA,NA,TRBJ1-4,15,CASSFLDSSDEKLFF,TGTGCCAGCAGTTTCCTAGACAGTTCCGATGAAAAACTGTTTTTT
TRBV27,TRBD2,NA,TRBJ2-7,15,CASSLIGGTSEGQYF,TGTGCCAGCAGTTTAATTGGGGGGACTAGTGAGGGGCAGTACTTC
TRBV4-1,NA,NA,TRBJ2-2,14,CASSQLSGTGELFF,TGCGCCAGCAGCCAGTTGTCCGGTACCGGGGAGCTGTTTTTT
TRBV5-1,TRBD2,NA,TRBJ2-1,16,CASSLGGGRLYNEQFF,TGCGCCAGCAGCTTGGGCGGCGGGAGATTGTACAATGAGCAGTTCTTC
TRBV5-1,NA,NA,TRBJ1-6,14,CASSLRQGNSPLHF,TGCGCCAGCAGCTTGAGGCAGGGTAATTCACCCCTCCACTTT
TRBV7-3,NA,NA,TRBJ2-6,15,CASSATVAGANVLTF,TGTGCCAGCAGCGCGACAGTTGCTGGGGCCAACGTCCTGACTTTC
TRBV9,NA,few,TRBJ2-2,16,CASSVVGSGVAGELFF,TGTGCCAGCAGCGTAGTTGGGTCAGGGGTTGCCGGGGAGCTGTTTTTT
TRBV19,NA,NA,TRBJ1-5,12,CASTMGNQPQHF,TGTGCCAGTACCATGGGCAATCAGCCCCAGCATTTT
TRBV28,NA,NA,TRBJ2-7,11,CASTSAYEQYF,TGTGCCAGCACCTCCGCCTACGAGCAGTACTTC
TRBV9,NA,NA,TRBJ2-3,19,CASSAVGSSRRPNTDTQYF,TGTGCCAGCAGCGCCGTTGGGTCTAGTAGGCGCCCTAACACAGATACGCAGTATTTT
TRBV6-5,TRBD2,once,TRBJ2-1,15,CASSTSGGSYNEQFF,TGTGCCAGCAGCACCAGCGGGGGGTCCTACAATGAGCAGTTCTTC
TRBV5-6,NA,NA,TRBJ2-2,16,CASSLVGSLVTGELFF,TGTGCCAGCAGCTTGGTCGGTAGCTTGGTCACCGGGGAGCTGTTTTTT
TRBV27,NA,NA,TRBJ1-2,15,CASSPRGGTRYGYTF,TGTGCCAGCAGTCCCAGGGGCGGTACTCGATATGGCTACACCTTC
TRBV19,TRBD2,NA,TRBJ2-1,14,CASSGLAGGNEQFF,TGTGCCAGTAGTGGTCTAGCGGGGGGCAATGAGCAGTTCTTC
TRBV10-3,TRBD2,NA,TRBJ2-1,19,CAISEPGLAGRSSYNEQFF,TGTGCCATCAGTGAGCCGGGACTAGCGGGTCGGAGCTCCTACAATGAGCAGTTCTTC
TRBV19,NA,NA,TRBJ1-2,13,CASSTRTHGGYTF,TGTGCCAGTAGTACCCGGACGCACGGAGGCTACACCTTC
TRBV27,NA,NA,TRBJ1-6,14,CASKWSSYNSPLHF,TGTGCCAGCAAATGGAGCTCCTATAATTCACCCCTCCACTTT
TRBV2,NA,NA,TRBJ2-1,15,CASSEAGGGLNEQFF,TGTGCCAGCAGTGAAGCGGGTGGGGGGCTCAATGAGCAGTTCTTC
TRBV11-2,NA,NA,TRBJ2-5,16,CASSFTGTPEGETQYF,TGTGCCAGCAGCTTTACCGGGACTCCCGAGGGAGAGACCCAGTACTTC
TRBV7-2,NA,once,TRBJ1-6,17,CASSLVRGRQNNSPLHF,TGTGCCAGCAGCTTAGTGCGAGGACGGCAAAATAATTCACCCCTCCACTTT
TRBV30,NA,NA,TRBJ2-1,11,CAWTPGPVLFF,TGTGCCTGGACTCCGGGACCAGTCCTGTTCTTC
TRBV10-3,NA,once,TRBJ1-1,14,CAISVSEGDTEAFF,TGTGCCATCAGTGTGTCAGAGGGGGACACTGAAGCTTTCTTT
TRBV10-3,NA,few,TRBJ1-2,14,CAISESGQPNGYTF,TGTGCCATCAGTGAGTCGGGACAACCAAATGGCTACACCTTC
TRBV4-1,TRBD1,NA,TRBJ1-2,18,CASSQGPFSRDSRYGYTF,TGCGCCAGCAGCCAAGGTCCCTTTTCTAGGGACAGTCGGTATGGCTACACCTTC
TRBV9,TRBD2,NA,TRBJ2-7,14,CASSETPSGPLQYF,TGTGCCAGCAGCGAAACCCCTAGCGGCCCTCTACAGTACTTC
TRBV28,TRBD1,NA,TRBJ1-1,15,CASSLRGQGNTEAFF,TGTGCCAGCAGTTTACGTGGACAGGGGAACACTGAAGCTTTCTTT
TRBV7-6,TRBD2,once,TRBJ2-7,19,CASSLASWTSGGSSYEQYF,TGTGCCAGCAGCTTAGCTTCCTGGACTAGCGGGGGGTCTTCCTACGAGCAGTACTTC
TRBV7-9,NA,NA,TRBJ2-3,16,CASSRRRLARTDTQYF,TGTGCCAGCAGCCGCCGAAGGCTAGCACGCACAGATACGCAGTATTTT
TRBV18,TRBD1,once,TRBJ1-5,15,CASSLGDSPNQPQHF,TGTGCCAGCTCGCTAGGGGACAGTCCCAATCAGCCCCAGCATTTT
TRBV19,NA,NA,TRBJ1-3,13,CASSPGPGNTIYF,TGTGCCAGTAGTCCAGGCCCTGGAAACACCATATATTTT
TRBV28,NA,NA,TRBJ1-5,14,CASSPLEGNQPQHF,TGTGCCAGCAGCCCATTGGAGGGAAATCAGCCCCAGCATTTT
TRBV7-8,NA,NA,TRBJ2-7,15,CASSLRGNSSYEQYF,TGTGCCAGCAGCTTGCGGGGAAATAGCTCCTACGAGCAGTACTTC
TRBV30,NA,NA,TRBJ2-6,14,CAWGMGPGANVLTF,TGTGCCTGGGGGATGGGGCCTGGGGCCAACGTCCTGACTTTC
TRBV9,NA,once,TRBJ2-7,15,CASSPEGSYIYEQYF,TGTGCCAGCAGTCCTGAGGGCAGCTACATCTACGAGCAGTACTTC
TRBV29-1,TRBD2,NA,TRBJ2-2,14,CSVEILAVTGELFF,TGCAGCGTTGAAATTCTAGCGGTCACCGGGGAGCTGTTTTTT
TRBV5-4,NA,NA,TRBJ2-3,18,CASLPGSKVITSTDTQYF,TGTGCCAGCCTCCCGGGTAGCAAAGTTATAACTAGCACAGATACGCAGTATTTT
TRBV14,TRBD2,NA,TRBJ2-3,16,CASSHGLAGGTDTQYF,TGTGCCAGCAGCCATGGACTAGCGGGGGGAACAGATACGCAGTATTTT
TRBV27,TRBD2,NA,TRBJ2-3,20,CASSPYQTTSGGPSTDTQYF,TGTGCCAGCAGTCCCTACCAAACGACTAGCGGGGGACCGAGCACAGATACGCAGTATTTT
TRBV18,NA,few,TRBJ2-3,17,CASSPISGGVSTDTQYF,TGTGCCAGCTCACCCATTTCAGGGGGGGTAAGCACAGATACGCAGTATTTT
TRBV19,NA,once,TRBJ2-2,11,CATSAAGELFF,TGTGCCACCTCGGCGGCCGGGGAGCTGTTTTTT
TRBV7-2,NA,NA,TRBJ2-2,14,CASSLALRPGELFF,TGTGCCAGCAGCTTAGCCTTACGGCCCGGGGAGCTGTTTTTT
TRBV19,TRBD1,NA,TRBJ1-1,13,CASSTGQGKRGFF,TGTGCCAGTAGTACGGGACAGGGAAAGAGGGGTTTCTTT
TRBV5-4,NA,NA,TRBJ2-5,14,CASSPEGTSETQYF,TGTGCCAGCAGCCCGGAGGGGACATCAGAGACCCAGTACTTC
TRBV9,NA,NA,TRBJ1-1,14,CASSVGQSNTEAFF,TGTGCCAGCAGCGTAGGACAGTCGAACACTGAAGCTTTCTTT